These T cell receptor beta chains were read from a single sample in a study of T-cell reconstitution after alpha-beta-depleted transplantation in children. TCRdb independently ran MiXCR on the PCR reads; one entry per CDR3 protein. The sample lists under 450,000 distinct CDR3 sequences, about 16% occurring once. The sample consisted of PBMCs, mostly from graft donor cells, taken 360 days after TCRalphabeta/CD19-depleted stem cell transplant. All receptors derive from a boy under two years old who had a stem cell transplant for Wiskott-Aldrich syndrome, so the T cells may come from the graft donor. The CDR3 runs from the conserved cysteine through the conserved F or W.

TRBJ1-1 TRBV18 CASSTSNTEAFF
TRBJ2-7 TRBV2 CASSLTALRYEQYF
TRBJ2-1 TRBV24-1 CATSDRAGGRNEQFF
TRBJ1-1 TRBV5-1 CASSLGHGRGMNTEAFF
TRBJ2-7 TRBV2 CASRFTGNLISEQYF
TRBJ2-7 TRBV6-5 CASSSTGRGGYEQYF
TRBJ2-3 TRBV5-1 CASSFKVREDTDTQYF
TRBJ2-5 TRBV7-9 CASSLLAALYQETQYF
TRBJ2-1 TRBV7-2 CASSFAGTGSYNEQFF
TRBJ2-2 TRBV10-3 CAILSFTGELFF
TRBJ2-5 TRBV20-1 CSARDLYGGRSQETQYF
TRBJ2-1 TRBV27 CASSFDRGPDNEQFF
TRBJ2-5 TRBV20-1 CSAQYFRARGETQYF
TRBJ2-7 TRBV3-1 CASSQAWTYEQYF
TRBJ2-5 TRBV24-1 CATSDPTGAEETQYF
TRBJ2-3 TRBV7-9 CASSSTGTTTDTQYF
TRBJ2-6 TRBV20-1 CSAKGTLEASGANVLTF
TRBJ2-7 TRBV6-5 CASSYSVRDPLFSEQYF
TRBJ2-6 TRBV2 CASSEERVGANVLTF
TRBJ1-2 TRBV11-2 CASSLDLHPGRIYGYTF
TRBJ2-7 TRBV4-1 CASSQEREGYEQYF
TRBJ2-3 TRBV20-1 CSARDKATSGSTDTQYF
TRBJ2-2 TRBV5-5 CASRRAAGTNTGELFF
TRBJ2-3 TRBV6-5 CASSYRAYTDTQYF
TRBJ2-1 TRBV5-1 CASSLVPGGSYNEQFF
TRBJ2-7 TRBV5-1 CASSLARGLSYEQYF
TRBJ2-1 TRBV10-3 CAISSDRYNEQFF
TRBJ2-5 TRBV7-2 CASSFTLLTSHQETQYF
TRBJ2-1 TRBV20-1 CSGLYDGPLKQFF
TRBJ2-5 TRBV4-1 CASSQETTSSETQYF
TRBJ2-3 TRBV18 CASSPSDTRSYTQYF
TRBJ2-1 TRBV27 CASRGSGRADNEQFF
TRBJ2-2 TRBV20-1 CSARGRGRATGELFF
TRBJ1-5 TRBV7-9 CASSLGSSKPQHF
TRBJ2-1 TRBV5-5 CASRPGLSVGEQFF
TRBJ2-1 TRBV18 CASSPPAHGRTFYNEQFF
TRBJ2-7 TRBV12-3/TRBV12-4 CASTGAGRPYEQYF
TRBJ2-3 TRBV4-2 CASSQGRIAGITDTQYF
TRBJ2-5 TRBV6-5 CASSYRVGTAPGGTQYF
TRBJ2-5 TRBV2 CASTYDRGEIETQYF
TRBJ1-5 TRBV5-1 CASSSGDRGNQPQHF
TRBJ2-7 TRBV7-2 CASILDGTYEQYF